This entry lists 32 T cell receptor beta chains sequenced from one sample in a study of human T cells and chemical hapten exposure. TCRdb passed the RACE reads through MiXCR, listing each CDR3 protein once. This table has some 38,000 distinct CDR3 sequences, around 7.6% appearing once. Regarding time point: pre-sensitization, week 0. The treatment here: therapeutic diphenylcyclopropenone sensitization with weekly scalp DPC. The sample was whole blood, taken in connection with sensitization to the hapten diphenylcyclopropenone (DPC). These receptors all come from a woman between 45 and 65 years old with alopecia areata. Some clones in this sample may be carry-over from other donors' samples.

This clonotype was seen a few times. V gene TRBV9 combines with J gene TRBJ2-5, with TRBD1 identical over 8 bases. With 4 bases clipped from V and 5 bases from J, the junction kept 10 bases outside the gene matches. The CDR3 length is 15 residues. Germline-derived CDR1 and CDR2 are SGDLS and YYNGEE. The CDR3, as DNA: TGTGCCAGCAGCACCAGGACAGGGCCTGAGGAGACCCAGTACTTC. The encoded protein is CASSTRTGPEETQYF. Full variable domain (outside the CDR3, taken from reference TRBV9 and TRBJ2-5): DSGVTQTPKHLITATGQRVTLRCSPRSGDLSVYWYQQSLDQGLQFLIQYYNGEERAKGNILERFSAQQFPDLHSELNLSSLELGDSALYFCASSTRTGPEETQYFGPGTRLLVL.

This clonotype has at least ten counts. The rearrangement links TRBV2 to TRBJ1-1; no reliable D call. CDR1 is SNHLY, CDR2 FYNNEI, per germline. The CDR3 is 14 amino acids. V was cut by 7 bases and J by 0 bases, with 12 bases left in between. The CDR3 DNA is TGTGCCAGCACCGACTGGGTCATGAACACTGAAGCTTTCTTT. Its translation: CASTDWVMNTEAFF.

This clonotype was detected many times. This chain joins TRBV12-3 or TRBV12-4 and TRBJ1-3; D remains ambiguous. With 6 bases removed from V and 0 bases from J, the gap between germline ends came to 15 bases. The CDR3 runs to 16 residues. The CDR3 loop reads CASRISLLSSGNTIYF. The CDR3 DNA reads TGTGCCAGCAGGATCAGCTTACTGAGCTCTGGAAACACCATATATTTT.

There are many counts of this clonotype. The genes are TRBV11-2 and TRBJ2-2; D is undetermined. The CDR3 spans 14 residues. Per germline, CDR1 SGHAT and CDR2 FQNNGV. Trimming removed 8 bases from V and 4 bases from J, with 14 bases in between. This CDR3 is CASFQGIATGELFF. The CDR3 nucleotides read TGTGCCAGCTTCCAAGGGATCGCCACCGGGGAGCTGTTTTTT. Complete variable domain (other parts from reference TRBV11-2 and TRBJ2-2): EAGVAQSPRYKIIEKRQSVAFWCNPISGHATLYWYQQILGQGPKLLIQFQNNGVVDDSQLPKDRFSAERLKGVDSTLKIQPAKLEDSAVYLCASFQGIATGELFFGEGSRLTVL.

This clonotype was observed at least ten times. The chain employs TRBV1 and TRBJ1-3; the D segment call TRBD1 is taken from the table without a DNA check. TRBV1 is reported as a pseudogene. CDR3 size: 17 residues. Written as DNA, the CDR3 is TGCACCAGCAGCCAAGCCCGACAGGGAACGCCTGGAAACACCATATATTTT. It is translated as CTSSQARQGTPGNTIYF.

The chain recombines TRBV13 with TRBJ2-5; D is perhaps TRBD2 (5 bases). This CDR3 is 13 amino acids long. V dropped 1 base and J dropped 3 bases, with 6 bases sitting between them. Germline lookup yields CDR1 PRHDT and CDR2 FYEKMQ (reference sequence). CDR3 DNA: TGTGCCAGCAGCTTAGAAGCGGAAGAGACCCAGTACTTC. Encoded protein: CASSLEAEETQYF.

This clonotype was detected many times. The chain has TRBV10-2 and TRBJ2-2; TRBD2 aligns across 7 bases. The junction had 5 bases not matched to a gene; V was cut back by 2 bases and J by 5 bases. The V gene's germline CDR1 is WSHSY and CDR2 SAAADI. This CDR3 has 15 residues. The CDR3 nucleotides read TGCGCCAGCAGTGAGGTTGCGGGAGTGACCGGGGAGCTGTTTTTT. The encoded protein is CASSEVAGVTGELFF.

This clonotype has just a few counts. The V and J genes are TRBV11-2 and TRBJ2-1; D uncertain. V was shortened by 1 base and J by 6 bases, with 10 bases between the two germline ends. The CDR3 is made up of 14 amino acids. CDR1 SGHAT and CDR2 FQNNGV come from the germline V gene. The CDR3 loop reads CASSLVRAANEQFF. As DNA, the CDR3 is TGTGCCAGCAGCTTAGTACGGGCCGCCAATGAGCAGTTCTTC.

This clonotype was seen many times. The rearrangement links TRBV5-5 to TRBJ1-1, with 8 positions matching TRBD1. This CDR3 has 16 amino acids. CDR1 and CDR2 from the germline V gene are SGHKS and YYEKEE (reference sequence). The V segment lost 0 bases and the J segment 0 bases; nucleotides outside the gene matches: 4. The CDR3 loop reads CASSLAWTGMNTEAFF. The CDR3 bases are TGTGCCAGCAGCTTGGCGTGGACAGGGATGAACACTGAAGCTTTCTTT. Supplemented by reference TRBV5-5 and TRBJ1-1, the full variable domain reads DAGVTQSPTHLIKTRGQQVTLRCSPISGHKSVSWYQQVLGQGPQFIFQYYEKEERGRGNFPDRFSARQFPNYSSELNVNALLLGDSALYLCASSLAWTGMNTEAFFGQGTRLTVV.

The chain is built from TRBV28 and TRBJ2-6; TRBD1 agrees at 7 bases. Germline V gives CDR1 MDHEN, CDR2 SYDVKM. The CDR3 has 15 residues. V was clipped by 6 bases and J by 4 bases; unmatched bases: 6. In nucleotides, the CDR3 is TGTGCCAGCAGACTAGGGGGCGCCGGGGCCAACGTCCTGACTTTC. This translates into CASRLGGAGANVLTF.

This clonotype was recorded many times. V usage is TRBV6-5 and J usage is TRBJ2-1; D might be TRBD2 (6 bases). This CDR3 has 15 residues. V was shortened by 6 bases and J by 4 bases, with 16 bases between the two germline ends. Per the germline V gene, CDR1 is MNHEY and CDR2 is SVGAGI. The CDR3 nucleotides read TGTGCCAGCAGCCCGAAGCGAGGAGGGTACAATGAGCAGTTCTTC. Protein sequence: CASSPKRGGYNEQFF.

The chain uses TRBV11-2 and TRBJ2-1; perhaps TRBD2 as D (6 bases). V was cut by 6 bases and J by 8 bases, with 8 bases left in between. The CDR3 is made up of 11 amino acids. Germline lookup yields CDR1 SGHAT and CDR2 FQNNGV. CDR3 nucleotide sequence: TGTGCCAGCAGGGAGGGCCATGAGCAGTTCTTC. It is translated as CASREGHEQFF.

As DNA, the CDR3 is TGTGCCAGCAGTTTATCGGGGGGCGGCTACACCTTC. This gives the protein CASSLSGGGYTF. V and J are TRBV12-3 or TRBV12-4 and TRBJ1-2; D may be TRBD1 (6 bases). V lost 2 bases and J lost 8, with 9 bases in between. The CDR3 totals 12 residues.

This clonotype showed up just a few times. The rearrangement joins TRBV5-1 to TRBJ1-2; D unresolved. The CDR3 covers 13 residues. Trimming shortened V by 1 base and J by 3 bases, and 7 bases separated the two germline ends. The germline CDR1 and CDR2 sequences are SGHRS and YFSETQ. CDR3 sequence reads: CASSLKVDYGYTF. The CDR3, as DNA: TGCGCCAGCAGCTTGAAGGTAGACTATGGCTACACCTTC.

This clonotype was counted many times. The chain joins TRBV7-6 to TRBJ2-3; 9 nucleotides agree with TRBD2. V was clipped by 4 bases and J by 2 bases; unmatched bases: 7. CDR3 length: 16 amino acids. Germline V lookup: CDR1 SGHVS, CDR2 FNYEAQ. This CDR3 reads CASSSAGLAYTDTQYF. CDR3 DNA: TGTGCCAGCAGCTCCGCCGGACTAGCGTACACAGATACGCAGTATTTT.

This clonotype was counted between two and nine times. The rearrangement uses TRBV5-1 and TRBJ2-7; 8 bases are shared with TRBD2. The V gene end was trimmed by 0 bases and the J gene end by 5 bases; junction bases not matched to a gene: 4. The CDR3 covers 14 residues. Germline CDR1 is SGHRS and CDR2 is YFSETQ. The CDR3 here is CASSLGSGTNEQYF. In DNA form, the CDR3 reads TGCGCCAGCAGCTTGGGTAGCGGGACCAACGAGCAGTACTTC. The variable domain in full, completed from reference TRBV5-1 and TRBJ2-7, reads KAGVTQTPRYLIKTRGQQVTLSCSPISGHRSVSWYQQTPGQGLQFLFEYFSETQRNKGNFPGRFSGRQFSNSRSEMNVSTLELGDSALYLCASSLGSGTNEQYFGPGTRLTVT.

This clonotype was recorded at least ten times. Without the conserved terminal phenylalanine or tryptophan, this CDR3 likely stems from a read error. The DNA is left out, because the CDR3 cannot be placed on it with certainty; the CDR3 is given as TCRdb lists it. The rearrangement links TRBV7-4 to TRBJ2-7; TRBD2 was called by the table and not checked on the DNA. Germline CDR1 reads SGHVT; CDR2 reads SQSDAQ. The CDR3 region is 10 residues in length, termini included. The CDR3 sequence is CASSPGLAGA.

This clonotype has ten or more counts. The V and J genes are TRBV18 and TRBJ1-5; D call uncertain. Germline assignment: CDR1 KGHSH and CDR2 LQKENI. The CDR3 extends over 16 amino acids. The V end lost 2 bases, the J end lost 2 bases, and 13 bases lay between the germline ends. CDR3 DNA: TGTGCCAGCTCACCATGGGCGGTTTTGGGCAATCAGCCCCAGCATTTT. Translation: CASSPWAVLGNQPQHF.

A note on this clonotype: Being one base from a much bigger clone, this may be a read error. The gene calls are TRBV6-2 or TRBV6-3 and TRBJ1-1; the D is unclear. The CDR3 length is 12 residues. Looked up from germline, CDR1 is MNHEY and CDR2 is SVGEGT. Trimming pared 6 bases from V and 8 bases from J, leaving 13 bases between. This CDR3 reads CASRPDVREAFF. The CDR3 DNA sequence: TGTGCCAGCAGACCGGACGTCCGCGAAGCTTTCTTT.

V gene TRBV28 combines with J gene TRBJ1-1; D uncertain. The CDR3 has 12 residues. Looked up from germline, CDR1 is MDHEN and CDR2 is SYDVKM. The V gene lost 6 bases and the J gene lost 1 base, with 6 bases spanning the gap. The CDR3: CASRWTNTEAFF. The CDR3 region has the DNA TGTGCCAGCAGGTGGACGAACACTGAAGCTTTCTTT.

There are many counts of this clonotype. The V and J genes are TRBV6-5 and TRBJ2-2; D is possibly TRBD1 or TRBD2 (5 bases each). CDR3 length equals 13 residues. Trimming stripped 6 bases from V and 7 bases from J, with 12 bases between. The germline CDR1 and CDR2 sequences are MNHEY and SVGAGI. As DNA, the CDR3 is TGTGCCAGCAGAAACGGGGCGGTCGGGGAGCTGTTTTTT. This codes for CASRNGAVGELFF.

This clonotype was counted only a few times. The chain recombines TRBV20-1 with TRBJ2-2; D call uncertain. Between the trimmed V and J ends, which lost 6 bases and 1 base, there was a span of 18 bases. The CDR3 totals 16 residues. From germline, CDR1 is DFQATT and CDR2 SNEGSKA (reference sequence). The CDR3 protein is CSAQYSRTQNTGELFF. CDR3 bases: TGCAGTGCGCAATACTCGCGGACGCAGAACACCGGGGAGCTGTTTTTT.

This clonotype was seen ten or more times. The chain employs TRBV6-5 and TRBJ2-3; 9 bases fit TRBD1. After removal of 5 bases from V and 5 bases from J, the junction contained 8 bases not matched to a gene. Germline V gene lookup returns CDR1 MNHEY and CDR2 SVGAGI. CDR3 length: 15 amino acids. Here the CDR3 reads CASSAGQGGQDTQYF. The CDR3 DNA follows: TGTGCCAGCAGTGCGGGACAGGGTGGCCAAGATACGCAGTATTTT.

In its sample, this clonotype was seen a few times. The CDR3 protein is CASSVGQGKYEQYF. The DNA for the CDR3 is TGTGCCAGCAGCGTGGGACAGGGAAAATACGAGCAGTACTTC. V usage is TRBV7-2 and J usage is TRBJ2-7; 9 nucleotides match TRBD1. There are 14 residues in the CDR3. Germline values: CDR1 SGHTA, CDR2 FQGNSA. V was pared by 5 bases and J by 4 bases, with 6 bases of the junction left unmatched.

This clonotype was detected ten times or more. J is TRBJ1-2 and V is TRBV29-1; D gene uncertain. The CDR3 covers 11 residues. The V gene's germline CDR1 is SQVTM and CDR2 ANQGSEA. V was trimmed by 7 bases and J by 8 bases, leaving 14 bases between them. CDR3 sequence: CSGQRLTGYTF. In DNA form, the CDR3 reads TGCAGCGGCCAAAGACTGACCGGCTACACCTTC.

The chain carries TRBV7-9 and TRBJ2-3; D possibly corresponds to TRBD2 (5 bases). Germline V CDR1 and CDR2: SEHNR, FQNEAQ (reference sequence). The CDR3 covers 14 residues. The ends were cut back, 3 bases at V and 2 bases at J, with 9 bases in the middle. The CDR3 protein is CASSFASSTDTQYF. The DNA for the CDR3 is TGTGCCAGCAGCTTTGCTAGCTCCACAGATACGCAGTATTTT.

This clonotype was seen ten or more times. The V gene is TRBV10-3, the J gene TRBJ2-3, with TRBD1 as a possible D gene (5 bases). Germline values: CDR1 ENHRY, CDR2 SYGVKD. The CDR3 is 13 amino acids. V shed 10 bases and J shed 2 bases, with 13 bases lying between them. The CDR3: CATYPGFTDTQYF. The DNA of the CDR3 is TGTGCCACCTACCCAGGGTTCACAGATACGCAGTATTTT.

This clonotype was detected ten times or more. This rearrangement joins TRBV24-1 to TRBJ2-3; 13 bases map to TRBD2. The V segment lost 4 bases and the J segment 1 base; nucleotides outside the gene matches: 7. From germline, CDR1 is KGHDR and CDR2 SFDVKD. The CDR3 sequence is 18 residues long. In DNA, the CDR3 is TGTGCCACCAGTGACCCTCGAGGGACTAGCGGGGGCACAGATACGCAGTATTTT. Translating it yields CATSDPRGTSGGTDTQYF.

This clonotype was counted ten times or more. V is TRBV4-3 and J is TRBJ1-2; TRBD1 is a possible D gene (5 bases). V shed 0 bases and J shed 8 bases, with 10 bases lying between them. Germline V CDR1 and CDR2: LGHNA, YSLEER. CDR3 length: 13 residues. The CDR3 bases are TGCGCCAGCAGCCAAGAGGGCGGGGACGGCTACACCTTC. Protein: CASSQEGGDGYTF.

This clonotype came up a few times. V gene TRBV29-1 combines with J gene TRBJ2-5; D is undetermined. V was shortened by 5 bases and J by 4 bases, with 8 bases between the two germline ends. The germline gives CDR1 SQVTM, CDR2 ANQGSEA. This CDR3 is built from 11 residues. The CDR3 reads CSVTYGETQYF. The CDR3 DNA sequence: TGCAGCGTTACTTACGGAGAGACCCAGTACTTC.

This clonotype appeared many times. The chain couples TRBV18 to TRBJ1-1; maybe TRBD1 (5 bases). Germline CDR1 is KGHSH and CDR2 is LQKENI. The CDR3 has 15 amino acids. Trimming removed 3 bases from V and 4 bases from J, with 15 bases in between. The CDR3 sequence: CASSPVSGAGTEAFF. CDR3 bases: TGTGCCAGCTCACCTGTTTCTGGGGCGGGCACTGAAGCTTTCTTT.

This clonotype was seen ten or more times. This chain uses TRBV30 with TRBJ1-1; tentatively, D is TRBD1 (5 bases). CDR1 is GTSNPN, CDR2 SVGIG, per germline (reference sequence). The CDR3 runs to 11 residues. V lost 6 bases and J lost 6, with 11 bases in between. The CDR3 here is CACTRGAEAFF. The DNA for the CDR3 is TGTGCCTGCACCCGGGGCGCTGAAGCTTTCTTT.